This TCR beta chain was found in a study of blood T cells in healthy people across ages. Study results and caveats: Conclusively comparing naive with antigen-experienced cells was impossible with unsorted PBMCs. Long-lived and aged donors differed, with more naive CD4+ cells and higher diversity in the long-lived. Age brought a roughly linear fall in TCR beta diversity measured per million T cells.

A word on this clonotype: The antigen is undetermined.

Total RNA extraction produced at least 5.5 micrograms (per sample) for the study. A sample-barcoded 5' primer and a J-beta primer mix were used in a second PCR of roughly 7 to 11 cycles. Via MiXCR, TCRdb re-called the 5' RACE reads, giving one row per CDR3 protein. The table shows 1.5 million to 2 million distinct CDR3 sequences, with about 39% occurring only once. The V segment lost 7 bases and the J segment 5 bases; nucleotides outside the gene matches: 7. In germline, CDR1 is ENHRY, CDR2 SYGVKD. This CDR3 region has 14 residues. This chain links TRBV10-3 with TRBJ2-1; 8 bases agree with TRBD2. Sequenced sample: blood. The sequence came from a human donor in good health. The CDR3 protein is CAINRGGGHNEQFF. In DNA, the CDR3 is TGTGCCATCAACCGGGGGGGCGGACACAATGAGCAGTTCTTC.